This T cell receptor (beta chain) was obtained from a study of chemoradiotherapy in HPV16-positive cancers. Study outcomes and limitations: HPV-responsive T-cell expansion during chemoradiotherapy was linked to improved recurrence-free survival in HPV16-positive patients.

Per the germline V gene, CDR1 is SGHAT and CDR2 is FQNNGV. Trimming cost V 4 bases and J 5 bases, with 17 bases left between them. There are 15 residues in the CDR3. Concerning this clone: Its specificity is unknown.

Assay used: immunoSEQ multiplex PCR; TCRdb lists only in-frame clones, some missing. The repertoire includes approximately 8,200 clones, roughly 80% of them detected once, and roughly 3% sits in the top ten. The chain recombines TRBV11-2 with TRBJ1-2; tentatively, D is TRBD1 (6 bases). Sequences were derived from blood, sampled from a patient who underwent chemoradiotherapy. The source of this sequence is a human donor with HPV-associated anogenital cancer. CDR3 sequence reads: CASSWGGGSPYGYTF. The DNA for the CDR3 is TGTGCCAGCAGCTGGGGGGGCGGCTCGCCTTATGGCTACACCTTC. Filled out from reference TRBV11-2 and TRBJ1-2, the complete variable domain reads EAGVAQSPRYKIIEKRQSVAFWCNPISGHATLYWYQQILGQGPKLLIQFQNNGVVDDSQLPKDRFSAERLKGVDSTLKIQPAKLEDSAVYLCASSWGGGSPYGYTFGSGTRLTVV.